Listed below are T cell receptor beta chains from one sample, sequenced in a study of T cell repertoires in cytomegalovirus infection. TCRdb reprocessed the reads via MiXCR and lists one record per CDR3 protein. Among around 440,000 distinct CDR3 sequences listed, 10% to 12% were seen once. What was sequenced was PBMCs. The source is a human donor in good health (CMV status not recorded). Some clones in this sample may be carry-over from other donors' samples. Both conserved end residues are part of each CDR3. D genes are given only for firm matches. A row's size may be missing; if present it is once, few, many or a size class.

clone_size: few; d_call: .; j_call: TRBJ1-1; v_call: TRBV30; cdr3_aa: CAWSVGPYTEAFF; cdr3_nt: TGTGCCTGGAGTGTTGGGCCGTACACTGAAGCTTTCTTT
clone_size: many; d_call: .; j_call: TRBJ2-3; v_call: TRBV11-1; cdr3_aa: CASSLERGTDTQYF; cdr3_nt: TGTGCCAGCAGCTTAGAGCGTGGCACAGATACGCAGTATTTT
clone_size: many; d_call: .; j_call: TRBJ2-1; v_call: TRBV5-6; cdr3_aa: CASTTISNEQFF; cdr3_nt: TGTGCCAGCACCACGATTAGTAATGAGCAGTTCTTC
clone_size: many; d_call: TRBD2; j_call: TRBJ2-5; v_call: TRBV2; cdr3_aa: CASSEGGLAGQETQYF; cdr3_nt: TGTGCCAGCAGTGAAGGGGGACTAGCGGGTCAAGAGACCCAGTACTTC
clone_size: .; d_call: TRBD1; j_call: TRBJ1-5; v_call: TRBV24-1; cdr3_aa: CATSDPGQVDQPQLF; cdr3_nt: TGTGCCACCAGTGACCCGGGACAGGTAGATCAGCCCCAGCTTTTT
clone_size: many; d_call: TRBD2; j_call: TRBJ2-1; v_call: TRBV11-1; cdr3_aa: CASSPRGLAGIGEQFF; cdr3_nt: TGTGCCAGCAGCCCTAGGGGACTAGCGGGAATAGGTGAGCAGTTCTTC
clone_size: many; d_call: TRBD1; j_call: TRBJ2-5; v_call: TRBV6-1; cdr3_aa: CASKVDRPPETQYF; cdr3_nt: TGTGCCAGCAAAGTGGACAGGCCCCCGGAGACCCAGTACTTC
clone_size: few; d_call: TRBD1; j_call: TRBJ2-7; v_call: TRBV30; cdr3_aa: CAWSVLTGEREQYF; cdr3_nt: TGTGCCTGGAGTGTACTAACAGGGGAAAGGGAGCAGTACTTC
clone_size: few; d_call: TRBD1; j_call: TRBJ2-1; v_call: TRBV7-9; cdr3_aa: CASSLSPWRQGNEQFF; cdr3_nt: TGTGCCAGCAGCTTATCCCCTTGGAGACAGGGAAATGAGCAGTTCTTC
clone_size: many; d_call: .; j_call: TRBJ2-2; v_call: TRBV12-3/TRBV12-4; cdr3_aa: CASAAGQTNTGELFF; cdr3_nt: TGTGCCAGCGCTGCGGGACAGACGAACACCGGGGAGCTGTTTTTT
clone_size: many; d_call: .; j_call: TRBJ2-7; v_call: TRBV7-9; cdr3_aa: CASSLGRSEQYF; cdr3_nt: TGTGCCAGCAGCTTAGGAAGGAGCGAGCAGTACTTC
clone_size: few; d_call: .; j_call: TRBJ2-2; v_call: TRBV19; cdr3_aa: CASSIEGGPSGELFF; cdr3_nt: TGTGCCAGTAGTATAGAGGGGGGGCCATCCGGGGAGCTGTTTTTT
clone_size: many; d_call: .; j_call: TRBJ2-1; v_call: TRBV28; cdr3_aa: CASSFLSGSSYNEQFF; cdr3_nt: TGTGCCAGCAGTTTCCTTAGCGGTAGCTCCTACAATGAGCAGTTCTTC
clone_size: many; d_call: TRBD1; j_call: TRBJ1-1; v_call: TRBV29-1; cdr3_aa: CSVEGTGQGTEAFF; cdr3_nt: TGCAGCGTTGAAGGGACAGGGCAGGGGACTGAAGCTTTCTTT
clone_size: many; d_call: .; j_call: TRBJ2-1; v_call: TRBV7-7; cdr3_aa: CASSPGIGEQFF; cdr3_nt: TGTGCTAGCAGCCCAGGAATAGGTGAGCAGTTCTTC
clone_size: many; d_call: TRBD1; j_call: TRBJ1-5; v_call: TRBV20-1; cdr3_aa: CSAGQGSQPQHF; cdr3_nt: TGCAGTGCCGGACAGGGTAGTCAGCCCCAGCATTTT
clone_size: few; d_call: TRBD1; j_call: TRBJ2-7; v_call: TRBV7-9; cdr3_aa: CASRDDRGLSEQYF; cdr3_nt: TGTGCCAGCAGGGATGACAGGGGGCTATCCGAGCAGTACTTC
clone_size: few; d_call: .; j_call: TRBJ1-1; v_call: TRBV7-9; cdr3_aa: CASSPLLGSGTEAFF; cdr3_nt: TGTGCCAGCAGCCCCCTTTTGGGTAGCGGCACTGAAGCTTTCTTT
clone_size: few; d_call: .; j_call: TRBJ2-1; v_call: TRBV28; cdr3_aa: CASTNGPGEGKNEQFF; cdr3_nt: TGTGCCAGCACCAATGGGCCGGGAGAGGGGAAGAATGAGCAGTTCTTC
clone_size: many; d_call: TRBD1; j_call: TRBJ1-2; v_call: TRBV28; cdr3_aa: CASSLGTVANYGYTF; cdr3_nt: TGTGCCAGCAGTTTGGGGACAGTAGCTAACTATGGCTACACCTTC
clone_size: many; d_call: .; j_call: TRBJ1-3; v_call: TRBV12-3/TRBV12-4; cdr3_aa: CASSLPGGNTIYF; cdr3_nt: TGTGCCAGCAGTCTCCCGGGCGGAAACACCATATATTTT
clone_size: .; d_call: .; j_call: TRBJ1-2; v_call: TRBV12-3/TRBV12-4; cdr3_aa: CASSFGQSPPGYTF; cdr3_nt: TGTGCCAGCAGTTTTGGACAGTCTCCCCCTGGCTACACCTTC
clone_size: .; d_call: .; j_call: TRBJ2-4; v_call: TRBV20-1; cdr3_aa: CSVPTVGGLDIQYF; cdr3_nt: TGCAGTGTCCCCACCGTGGGGGGTTTAGACATTCAGTACTTC
clone_size: many; d_call: .; j_call: TRBJ1-2; v_call: TRBV12-3/TRBV12-4; cdr3_aa: CASSLRGVHGYTF; cdr3_nt: TGTGCCAGCAGTTTAAGGGGCGTCCATGGCTACACCTTC
clone_size: many; d_call: .; j_call: TRBJ1-2; v_call: TRBV19; cdr3_aa: CASSIAGASRGYTF; cdr3_nt: TGTGCCAGTAGTATCGCCGGGGCGAGTCGGGGCTACACCTTC
clone_size: few; d_call: .; j_call: TRBJ1-5; v_call: TRBV27; cdr3_aa: CASSLSLQGTRPMVSNQPQHF; cdr3_nt: TGTGCCAGCAGCCTATCATTACAGGGAACTAGGCCCATGGTTAGCAATCAGCCCCAGCATTTT
clone_size: many; d_call: .; j_call: TRBJ2-5; v_call: TRBV10-1; cdr3_aa: CASSEVGPAGETQYF; cdr3_nt: TGCGCCAGCAGTGAGGTGGGGCCAGCCGGGGAGACCCAGTACTTC
clone_size: few; d_call: .; j_call: TRBJ2-1; v_call: TRBV13; cdr3_aa: CASSLRQLGLDNEQFF; cdr3_nt: TGTGCCAGCAGCTTAAGACAGCTCGGGCTCGACAATGAGCAGTTCTTC
clone_size: few; d_call: .; j_call: TRBJ1-6; v_call: TRBV30; cdr3_aa: CAWTGEGTYNSPLHF; cdr3_nt: TGTGCCTGGACGGGGGAAGGGACCTATAATTCACCCCTCCACTTT
clone_size: .; d_call: TRBD1; j_call: TRBJ2-1; v_call: TRBV5-5; cdr3_aa: CASSRPGTGLYNEQFF; cdr3_nt: TGTGCCAGCAGCAGACCTGGGACAGGGCTTTACAATGAGCAGTTCTTC
clone_size: many; d_call: TRBD2; j_call: TRBJ2-7; v_call: TRBV7-8; cdr3_aa: CASSLATSGPTSYEQYF; cdr3_nt: TGTGCCAGCAGCTTAGCGACTAGCGGGCCTACCTCCTACGAGCAGTACTTC
clone_size: many; d_call: TRBD2; j_call: TRBJ2-5; v_call: TRBV28; cdr3_aa: CASSPLAGGPSKETQYF; cdr3_nt: TGTGCCAGCAGTCCTCTAGCGGGAGGGCCATCCAAAGAGACCCAGTACTTC
clone_size: .; d_call: TRBD2; j_call: TRBJ2-2; v_call: TRBV9; cdr3_aa: CASSVGASGFTGELFF; cdr3_nt: TGTGCCAGCAGCGTAGGGGCTAGCGGATTCACCGGGGAGCTGTTTTTT
clone_size: many; d_call: TRBD2; j_call: TRBJ2-7; v_call: TRBV20-1; cdr3_aa: CSARGSPLAGAHRSSYEQYF; cdr3_nt: TGCAGTGCTAGAGGGTCCCCACTAGCGGGAGCCCACAGGAGCTCCTACGAGCAGTACTTC
clone_size: many; d_call: .; j_call: TRBJ2-7; v_call: TRBV10-3; cdr3_aa: CAIRDSSYEQYF; cdr3_nt: TGTGCCATCAGGGACAGCTCCTACGAGCAGTACTTC
clone_size: many; d_call: TRBD1; j_call: TRBJ1-5; v_call: TRBV2; cdr3_aa: CASSGQGDPNQPQHF; cdr3_nt: TGTGCCAGCAGCGGACAGGGGGACCCAAATCAGCCCCAGCATTTT
clone_size: .; d_call: .; j_call: TRBJ2-2; v_call: TRBV19; cdr3_aa: CATRQVLTGELFF; cdr3_nt: TGTGCCACCAGACAGGTCCTCACCGGGGAGCTGTTTTTT
clone_size: .; d_call: TRBD1; j_call: TRBJ1-2; v_call: TRBV6-5; cdr3_aa: CASSYGTGEVYGYTF; cdr3_nt: TGTGCCAGCAGTTACGGGACAGGGGAGGTCTATGGCTACACCTTC
clone_size: .; d_call: TRBD1; j_call: TRBJ2-5; v_call: TRBV20-1; cdr3_aa: CSARAGTEGETQYF; cdr3_nt: TGCAGTGCTAGAGCCGGGACAGAAGGAGAGACCCAGTACTTC
clone_size: many; d_call: .; j_call: TRBJ2-7; v_call: TRBV25-1; cdr3_aa: CASSEPNAYEQYF; cdr3_nt: TGTGCCAGCAGTGAGCCAAACGCTTACGAGCAGTACTTC
clone_size: .; d_call: .; j_call: TRBJ2-7; v_call: TRBV9; cdr3_aa: CASSRGQRASYEQYF; cdr3_nt: TGTGCCAGCAGCCGCGGGCAGAGAGCGTCCTACGAGCAGTACTTC
clone_size: many; d_call: .; j_call: TRBJ2-1; v_call: TRBV7-8; cdr3_aa: CASSHRGEQFF; cdr3_nt: TGTGCCAGCAGCCACAGAGGCGAGCAGTTCTTC
clone_size: many; d_call: .; j_call: TRBJ2-3; v_call: TRBV12-3/TRBV12-4; cdr3_aa: CASSLGTSSGTDTQYF; cdr3_nt: TGTGCCAGCAGTTTAGGGACCTCCTCTGGCACAGATACGCAGTATTTT
clone_size: few; d_call: TRBD1; j_call: TRBJ1-1; v_call: TRBV4-1; cdr3_aa: CASSTRQGGDTEAFF; cdr3_nt: TGCGCCAGCAGCACCCGACAGGGAGGCGACACTGAAGCTTTCTTT
clone_size: few; d_call: .; j_call: TRBJ2-7; v_call: TRBV5-4; cdr3_aa: CASSRKIAHEQYF; cdr3_nt: TGTGCCAGCAGCAGAAAGATAGCACACGAGCAGTACTTC
clone_size: few; d_call: .; j_call: TRBJ2-3; v_call: TRBV7-9; cdr3_aa: CASSSDGGAGTDTQYF; cdr3_nt: TGTGCCAGCAGCTCCGACGGGGGCGCGGGCACAGATACGCAGTATTTT
clone_size: many; d_call: .; j_call: TRBJ1-1; v_call: TRBV7-2; cdr3_aa: CASSLTIGGFLNTEAFF; cdr3_nt: TGTGCCAGCAGCTTAACGATAGGGGGATTCCTAAACACTGAAGCTTTCTTT
clone_size: .; d_call: TRBD2; j_call: TRBJ2-1; v_call: TRBV14; cdr3_aa: CASSPTTSARFF; cdr3_nt: TGTGCCAGCAGTCCTACTACTAGCGCCCGGTTCTTC
clone_size: many; d_call: TRBD1; j_call: TRBJ1-1; v_call: TRBV18; cdr3_aa: CASSPRRQGAQAFF; cdr3_nt: TGTGCCAGCTCACCACGTCGACAGGGGGCCCAAGCTTTCTTT
clone_size: many; d_call: .; j_call: TRBJ2-5; v_call: TRBV5-5; cdr3_aa: CASTHPRDTKETQYF; cdr3_nt: TGTGCCAGCACCCACCCCCGGGACACCAAAGAGACCCAGTACTTC
clone_size: few; d_call: .; j_call: TRBJ1-4; v_call: TRBV12-3/TRBV12-4; cdr3_aa: CASKNRHVDEKLFF; cdr3_nt: TGTGCCAGCAAAAACAGGCACGTGGATGAAAAACTGTTTTTT
clone_size: many; d_call: TRBD1; j_call: TRBJ1-2; v_call: TRBV2; cdr3_aa: CASSEASAGQGSGYTF; cdr3_nt: TGTGCCAGCAGTGAAGCTAGCGCGGGACAGGGGAGCGGCTACACCTTC
clone_size: many; d_call: TRBD2; j_call: TRBJ2-2; v_call: TRBV12-3/TRBV12-4; cdr3_aa: CASSLVAGVAGELFF; cdr3_nt: TGTGCCAGCAGTTTAGTAGCGGGAGTGGCCGGGGAGCTGTTTTTT
clone_size: many; d_call: TRBD1; j_call: TRBJ1-2; v_call: TRBV19; cdr3_aa: CASSNGQGLYGYTF; cdr3_nt: TGTGCCAGTAGTAATGGACAGGGCCTCTATGGCTACACCTTC
clone_size: few; d_call: .; j_call: TRBJ1-4; v_call: TRBV11-2; cdr3_aa: CASSTGIATNEKLFF; cdr3_nt: TGTGCCAGCAGCACGGGAATTGCAACTAATGAAAAACTGTTTTTT
clone_size: .; d_call: .; j_call: TRBJ2-7; v_call: TRBV15; cdr3_aa: CATSRDLRLEGASRRISYEQYF; cdr3_nt: TGTGCCACCAGCAGAGATCTCAGGTTGGAGGGGGCCTCCCGGCGAATATCCTACGAGCAGTACTTC
clone_size: many; d_call: TRBD2; j_call: TRBJ2-1; v_call: TRBV11-3; cdr3_aa: CASSFIAGGYNEQFF; cdr3_nt: TGTGCCAGCAGCTTCATAGCGGGAGGCTACAATGAGCAGTTCTTC
clone_size: .; d_call: .; j_call: TRBJ1-1; v_call: TRBV20-1; cdr3_aa: CSAPTRGSNTEAFF; cdr3_nt: TGCAGTGCCCCAACGAGGGGATCGAACACTGAAGCTTTCTTT